This TCR beta chain was identified during a study of blood T cell repertoires in COVID-19. Whole-study context: Acute and convalescent COVID-19 specimens originated in the United States, Italy and Spain.

The study recruited people aged about 18 to 89 years across 20 to 30 US areas. Germline V lookup: CDR1 MNHEY, CDR2 SVGEGT. The V segment lost 4 bases and the J segment 0 bases; nucleotides outside the gene matches: 8. The CDR3 runs 17 residues. In its sample, this clone was seen once. Profiled with immunoSEQ multiplex PCR; TCRdb holds only in-frame clones, not every one. The sample yields 200,000 to 300,000 clones, 75% to 90% seen once. Specimen: PBMCs or T cells enriched from blood (not recorded which). The sequence was collected from a woman aged 25 to 45 who had recovered from COVID-19. The rearrangement links TRBV6-2 or TRBV6-3 to TRBJ1-5, with 8 nucleotides matching TRBD1. Written as DNA, the CDR3 is TGTGCCAGCAGTTCCTTCGGACAGGGTTATAGCAATCAGCCCCAGCATTTT. Translation: CASSSFGQGYSNQPQHF.